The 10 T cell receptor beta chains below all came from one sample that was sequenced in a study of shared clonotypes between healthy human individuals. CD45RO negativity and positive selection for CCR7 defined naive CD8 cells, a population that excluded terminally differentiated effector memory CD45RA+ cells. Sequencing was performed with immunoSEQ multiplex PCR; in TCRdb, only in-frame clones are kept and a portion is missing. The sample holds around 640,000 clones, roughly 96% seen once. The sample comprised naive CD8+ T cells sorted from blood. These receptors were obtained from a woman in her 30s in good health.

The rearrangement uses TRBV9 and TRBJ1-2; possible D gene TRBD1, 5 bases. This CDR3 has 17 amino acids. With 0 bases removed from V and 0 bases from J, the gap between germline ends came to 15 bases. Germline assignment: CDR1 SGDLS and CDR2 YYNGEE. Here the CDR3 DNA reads TGTGCCAGCAGCGTAGTTCAGGGTGTTGTCGCTAACTATGGCTACACCTTC. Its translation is CASSVVQGVVANYGYTF.

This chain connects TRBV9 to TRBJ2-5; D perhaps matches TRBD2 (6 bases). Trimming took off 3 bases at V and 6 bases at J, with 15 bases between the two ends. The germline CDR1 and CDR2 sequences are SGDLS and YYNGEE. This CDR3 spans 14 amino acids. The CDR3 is CASSGSGEVQTQYF. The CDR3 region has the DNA TGTGCCAGCAGCGGATCGGGGGAGGTTCAGACCCAGTACTTC.

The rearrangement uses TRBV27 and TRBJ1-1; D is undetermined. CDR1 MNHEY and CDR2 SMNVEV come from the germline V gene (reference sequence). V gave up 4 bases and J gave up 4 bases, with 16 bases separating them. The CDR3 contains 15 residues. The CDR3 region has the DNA TGTGCCAGCAGTTCAGAAGAGGGTCATGTCACTGAAGCTTTCTTT. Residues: CASSSEEGHVTEAFF.

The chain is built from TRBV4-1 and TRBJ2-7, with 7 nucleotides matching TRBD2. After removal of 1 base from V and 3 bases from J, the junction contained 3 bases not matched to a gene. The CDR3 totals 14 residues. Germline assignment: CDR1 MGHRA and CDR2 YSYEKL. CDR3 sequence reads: CASSQVAGGYEQYF. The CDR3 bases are TGCGCCAGCAGCCAAGTAGCGGGCGGCTACGAGCAGTACTTC.

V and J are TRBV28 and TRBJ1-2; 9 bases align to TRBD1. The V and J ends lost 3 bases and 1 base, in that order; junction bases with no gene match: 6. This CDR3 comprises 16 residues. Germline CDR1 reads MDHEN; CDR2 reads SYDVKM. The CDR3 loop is CASSFEGQGLNYGYTF. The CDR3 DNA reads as TGTGCCAGCAGTTTCGAGGGACAGGGTCTTAACTATGGCTACACCTTC.

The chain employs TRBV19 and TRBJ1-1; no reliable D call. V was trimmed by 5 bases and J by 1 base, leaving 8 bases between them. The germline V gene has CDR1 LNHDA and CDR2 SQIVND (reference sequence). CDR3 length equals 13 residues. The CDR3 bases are TGTGCCAGTAGTTCTACGGGGAACACTGAAGCTTTCTTT. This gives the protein CASSSTGNTEAFF.

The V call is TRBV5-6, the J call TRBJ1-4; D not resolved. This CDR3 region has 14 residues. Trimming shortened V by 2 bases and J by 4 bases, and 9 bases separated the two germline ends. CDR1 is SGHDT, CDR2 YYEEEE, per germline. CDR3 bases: TGTGCCAGCAGCTTAGGACGGCTTAATGAAAAACTGTTTTTT. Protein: CASSLGRLNEKLFF.

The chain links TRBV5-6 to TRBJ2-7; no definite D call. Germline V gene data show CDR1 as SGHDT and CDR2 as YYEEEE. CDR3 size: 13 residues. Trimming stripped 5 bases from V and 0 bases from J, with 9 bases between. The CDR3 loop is CASRQFSSYEQYF. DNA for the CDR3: TGTGCCAGCAGACAGTTCAGCTCCTACGAGCAGTACTTC.

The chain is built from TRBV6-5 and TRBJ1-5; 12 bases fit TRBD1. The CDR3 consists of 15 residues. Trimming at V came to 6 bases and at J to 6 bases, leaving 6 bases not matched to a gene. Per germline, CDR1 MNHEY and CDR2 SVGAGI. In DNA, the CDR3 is TGTGCCAGCAGACCGGGACAGGGGGCAAGTCAGCCCCAGCATTTT. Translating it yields CASRPGQGASQPQHF.

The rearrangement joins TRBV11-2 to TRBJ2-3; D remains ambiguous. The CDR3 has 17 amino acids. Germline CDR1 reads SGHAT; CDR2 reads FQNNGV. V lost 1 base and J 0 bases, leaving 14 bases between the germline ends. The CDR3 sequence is CASSLVAAAPSTDTQYF. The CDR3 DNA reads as TGTGCCAGCAGCTTAGTAGCAGCAGCGCCTAGCACAGATACGCAGTATTTT.